The 14 T cell receptor beta chains below were found in one sample sequenced in a study of T cell clusters in autoimmune cytopenias. Multiplex touch-down PCR amplified TRB using TRB-A and TRB-B pools in one tube. TCRdb reworked the multiplex PCR reads into one entry per CDR3 protein, no DNA. This sample's table has under 9,000 distinct CDR3 sequences. TRB was amplified from 250 ng of peripheral blood genomic DNA per sample. The sequenced material came from peripheral blood. The receptors stem from a human donor with an autoimmune cytopenia or autoimmune hepatitis (not recorded which).

The J gene is TRBJ1-5, the V gene TRBV27; TCRdb indicates TRBD1, and absent DNA this call remains unverified. CDR3 length equals 15 residues. Germline V gene sequence: CDR1 MNHEY, CDR2 SMNVEV (reference sequence). The CDR3 loop reads CASRVRGRGNQPQHF.

Its frequency marks this clonotype as medium-sized (0.01 to 0.1%). The CDR3 spells CASSYEVGTTEAFF. The rearrangement uses TRBV6-5 and TRBJ1-1. Germline lookup yields CDR1 MNHEY and CDR2 SVGAGI. This CDR3 region has 14 residues.

The V call is TRBV6-5, the J call TRBJ2-3; absent DNA, TCRdb's TRBD1 call cannot be checked. CDR3 size: 15 residues. Germline V gene lookup returns CDR1 MNHEY and CDR2 SVGAGI. This CDR3 is CASSLTGGATDTQYF.

The V gene is TRBV7-9, the J gene TRBJ2-1; the TCRdb D gene call, TRBD1, has no DNA to confirm it. The CDR3 totals 14 residues. CDR1 and CDR2 (germline): SEHNR, FQNEAQ (reference sequence). CDR3 amino acids: CASSPGQGYNEQFF.

This clonotype is labeled medium-sized based on frequency. CDR3 sequence: CASSIEGYSNQPQHF. The chain uses TRBV19 and TRBJ1-5. The CDR3 is 15 residues long. Germline CDR1 LNHDA, CDR2 SQIVND (reference sequence).

According to its frequency, this clonotype is medium-sized. V is TRBV6-5 and J is TRBJ1-5; there is no DNA to check the TCRdb D call of TRBD1. CDR3 length: 15 residues. CDR1 is MNHEY and CDR2 is SVGAGI in the germline V gene. The CDR3 loop reads CASSYGGQPNQPQHF.

The CDR3 protein is CASSLTGSSGANVLTF. The rearrangement uses TRBV5-1 and TRBJ2-6; the TRBD1 assignment by TCRdb is unverifiable without DNA. The V gene's germline CDR1 is SGHRS and CDR2 YFSETQ. The CDR3 spans 16 residues.

The V call is TRBV5-1, the J call TRBJ2-6. This CDR3 contains 14 residues. CDR1 and CDR2 from the germline V gene are SGHRS and YFSETQ. This CDR3 reads CASSLGTGANVLTF.

The chain has TRBV20-1 and TRBJ2-5; TCRdb names TRBD2, which stays unverified in the absence of DNA. Germline V CDR1 and CDR2: DFQATT, SNEGSKA (reference sequence). This CDR3 comprises 14 residues. The CDR3 region is CSARGTSGGETQYF.

V and J are TRBV6-6 and TRBJ1-1; TCRdb designates TRBD1, a call that cannot be tested without DNA. There are 17 residues in the CDR3. The germline V gene encodes CDR1 MNHNY and CDR2 SVGAGI (reference sequence). CDR3 residues: CASSYPFTGGSGTEAFF.

V is TRBV19 and J is TRBJ1-3. Germline CDR1 is LNHDA and CDR2 is SQIVND (reference sequence). This CDR3 spans 14 amino acids. The CDR3 here is CASKMDPNGNTIYF.

This rearrangement joins TRBV5-4 to TRBJ2-5; as DNA is missing, the TRBD2 call by TCRdb cannot be tested. The CDR3 sequence is 14 residues long. Germline V gives CDR1 SGHNT, CDR2 YYREEE (reference sequence). This CDR3 is CASSLGEVGETQYF.

The rearrangement joins TRBV18 to TRBJ2-7; TCRdb gives TRBD1 as the D gene, but with no DNA this cannot be confirmed. The germline gives CDR1 KGHSH, CDR2 LQKENI. CDR3 length equals 14 residues. CDR3 sequence: CASSPGGSSYEQYF.

CDR3 amino acids: CASRFVGVNTEAFF. The chain combines TRBV19 with TRBJ1-1; TCRdb selects TRBD1, and the lack of DNA leaves this call unchecked. The CDR3 covers 14 residues. Germline assignment: CDR1 LNHDA and CDR2 SQIVND (reference sequence).